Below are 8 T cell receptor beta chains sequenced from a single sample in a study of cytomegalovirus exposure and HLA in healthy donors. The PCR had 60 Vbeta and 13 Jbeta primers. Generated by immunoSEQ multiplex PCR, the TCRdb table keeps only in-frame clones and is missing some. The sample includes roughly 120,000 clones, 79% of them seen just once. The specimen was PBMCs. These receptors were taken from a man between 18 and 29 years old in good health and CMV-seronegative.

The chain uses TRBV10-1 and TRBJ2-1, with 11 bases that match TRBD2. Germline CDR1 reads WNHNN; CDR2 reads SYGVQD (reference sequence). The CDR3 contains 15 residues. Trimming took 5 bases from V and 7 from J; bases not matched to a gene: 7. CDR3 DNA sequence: TGCGCCAGCAGTCGCTCCGGGACTAGCGGAAATGAGCAGTTCTTC. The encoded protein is CASSRSGTSGNEQFF.

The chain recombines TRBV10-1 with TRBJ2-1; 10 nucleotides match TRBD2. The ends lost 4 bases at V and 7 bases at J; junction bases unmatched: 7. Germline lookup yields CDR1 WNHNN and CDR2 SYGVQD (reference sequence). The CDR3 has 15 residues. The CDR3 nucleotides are TGCGCCAGCAGTGCTAGCGGGAGCGGCTGGAATGAGCAGTTCTTC. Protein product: CASSASGSGWNEQFF.

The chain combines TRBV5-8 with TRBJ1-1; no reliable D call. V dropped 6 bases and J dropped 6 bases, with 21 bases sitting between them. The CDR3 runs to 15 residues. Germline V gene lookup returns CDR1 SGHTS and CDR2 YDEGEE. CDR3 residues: CASTGEVRGRAEAFF. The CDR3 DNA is TGTGCCAGCACTGGGGAGGTTCGAGGGAGGGCTGAAGCTTTCTTT.

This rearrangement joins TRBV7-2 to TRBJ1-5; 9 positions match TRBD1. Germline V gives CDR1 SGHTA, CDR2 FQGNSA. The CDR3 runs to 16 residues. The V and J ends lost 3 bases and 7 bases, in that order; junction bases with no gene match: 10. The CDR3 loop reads CASSFGHLQGAQPQHF. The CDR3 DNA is TGTGCCAGCAGCTTCGGCCACTTACAGGGGGCCCAGCCCCAGCATTTT.

CDR3 in DNA: TGTGCCAGCTCACCATCTAGCGGGAGCGGCAATGAGCAGTTCTTC. Its protein product is CASSPSSGSGNEQFF. This chain links TRBV18 with TRBJ2-1, with 10 bases matching TRBD2. The V segment lost 2 bases and the J segment 6 bases; nucleotides outside the gene matches: 4. Germline V gives CDR1 KGHSH, CDR2 LQKENI. There are 15 residues in the CDR3.

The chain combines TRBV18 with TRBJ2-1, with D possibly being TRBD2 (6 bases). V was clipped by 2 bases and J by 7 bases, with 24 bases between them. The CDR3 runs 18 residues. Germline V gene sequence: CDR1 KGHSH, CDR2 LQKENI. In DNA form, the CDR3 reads TGTGCCAGCTCACCATTAGGGTTGTTTGCGGGAAAGGTAAATGAGCAGTTCTTC. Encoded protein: CASSPLGLFAGKVNEQFF.

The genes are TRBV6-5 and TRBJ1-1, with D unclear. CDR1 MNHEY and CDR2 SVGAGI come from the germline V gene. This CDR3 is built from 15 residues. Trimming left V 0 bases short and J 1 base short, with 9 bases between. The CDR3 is CASSYSRASNTEAFF. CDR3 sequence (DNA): TGTGCCAGCAGTTACTCGAGAGCATCGAACACTGAAGCTTTCTTT.

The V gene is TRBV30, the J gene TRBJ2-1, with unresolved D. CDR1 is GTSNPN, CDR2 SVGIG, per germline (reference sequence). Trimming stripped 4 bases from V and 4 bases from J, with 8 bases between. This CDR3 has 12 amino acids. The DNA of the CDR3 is TGTGCCTGGAAAGACTCTTACAATGAGCAGTTCTTC. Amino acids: CAWKDSYNEQFF.